Described below is a single T cell receptor beta chain sequence and its context. The entry originates in a study of blood T cell repertoires in COVID-19. Turning to the study itself: Whether acute or convalescent, the COVID-19 samples came from the United States, Italy and Spain. Sample material is recorded as cDNA or gDNA derived from T cells, B-cell-depleted T cells, or PBMCs.

Authors' analysis steps: The authors estimated nucleated cell counts from reference gene primer amplification. TCRdb keeps only in-frame clones here, not all; method: immunoSEQ multiplex PCR. The V and J calls and clone size come from that table; D and trimming were worked out from the DNA. The sample has around 77,000 clones; 90% are singletons. Germline CDR1 is GTSNPN and CDR2 is SVGIG (reference sequence). With 2 bases clipped from V and 1 base from J, the junction kept 2 bases outside the gene matches. CDR3 length: 14 amino acids. The genes are TRBV30 and TRBJ1-5; 7 positions agree with TRBD1. This receptor was identified in a woman over 75 with active or convalescent COVID-19. The source material was peripheral blood. The CDR3 DNA reads as TGTGCCTGGAGTATGACAGGGAGCAATCAGCCCCAGCATTTT. Translating it yields CAWSMTGSNQPQHF.